The 15 T cell receptor beta chains reported below all come from one sample, sequenced in a study of shared clonotypes between healthy human individuals. Measured with immunoSEQ multiplex PCR; TCRdb has only the in-frame clones, and not every one. Of about 2 million clones in the sample, 95% were seen once. Sequenced sample: naive CD4+ T cells sorted from blood. Noted subset: CD45RA+ positively selected. These receptors were obtained from a man in his late teens or twenties in good health.

This clone appeared a few times. The chain joins TRBV19 to TRBJ1-2; D unresolved. CDR1 is LNHDA, CDR2 SQIVND, per germline (reference sequence). V was clipped by 3 bases and J by 0 bases, with 8 bases between them. This CDR3 is 14 amino acids long. In DNA form, the CDR3 reads TGTGCCAGTAGTATGGCCCTAGCTAACTATGGCTACACCTTC. Its translation: CASSMALANYGYTF.

The chain couples TRBV4-1 to TRBJ2-7; possibly TRBD1 or TRBD2 for D (5 bases each). This CDR3 is 14 amino acids long. Looked up from germline, CDR1 is MGHRA and CDR2 is YSYEKL. V shed 4 bases and J shed 2 bases, with 12 bases lying between them. CDR3: CASSPGTLAYEQYF. The DNA of the CDR3 is TGCGCCAGCAGCCCCGGGACGCTAGCCTACGAGCAGTACTTC.

The gene calls are TRBV4-1 and TRBJ1-3; the D is unclear. Trimming took 0 bases from V and 2 from J, leaving 8 bases between them. CDR1 is MGHRA and CDR2 is YSYEKL in the germline V gene. There are 15 residues in the CDR3. The CDR3 region has the DNA TGCGCCAGCAGCCAAGAGTTGTATACTGGAAACACCATATATTTT. Amino acids: CASSQELYTGNTIYF.

This sequence joins TRBV7-9 and TRBJ2-2; no clear D gene. Trimming took 5 bases from V and 4 from J, leaving 11 bases between them. The CDR3 extends over 14 amino acids. Germline V CDR1 and CDR2: SEHNR, FQNEAQ (reference sequence). The chain's CDR3 is CASSPQVSTGELFF. The DNA of the CDR3 is TGTGCCAGCAGCCCCCAGGTGTCCACCGGGGAGCTGTTTTTT. The full variable domain, with the rest looked up from reference TRBV7-9 and TRBJ2-2, is DTGVSQNPRHKITKRGQNVTFRCDPISEHNRLYWYRQTLGQGPEFLTYFQNEAQLEKSRLLSDRFSAERPKGSFSTLEIQRTEQGDSAMYLCASSPQVSTGELFFGEGSRLTVL.

The chain links TRBV9 to TRBJ1-1; D may be TRBD1 (5 bases). V was clipped by 9 bases and J by 0 bases, with 12 bases between them. This CDR3 comprises 13 residues. Per germline, CDR1 SGDLS and CDR2 YYNGEE. Here the CDR3 reads CATAREMNTEAFF. The DNA of the CDR3 is TGTGCCACGGCCAGGGAAATGAACACTGAAGCTTTCTTT.

The V gene is TRBV29-1, the J gene TRBJ1-4, with 8 bases that match TRBD1. CDR3 length: 14 residues. From germline, CDR1 is SQVTM and CDR2 ANQGSEA. V was pared by 6 bases and J by 8 bases, with 11 bases of the junction left unmatched. This CDR3 reads CSVGTGGNGEKLFF. CDR3 bases: TGCAGCGTAGGCACAGGGGGTAATGGGGAAAAACTGTTTTTT.

The chain recombines TRBV30 with TRBJ2-5; D may be TRBD2 (6 bases). Trimming removed 0 bases from V and 5 bases from J, with 10 bases in between. The germline V gene has CDR1 GTSNPN and CDR2 SVGIG (reference sequence). The CDR3 loop spans 13 amino acids. The CDR3 region has the DNA TGTGCCTGGAGTGTAGGAGGGTTCGAGACCCAGTACTTC. Its protein product is CAWSVGGFETQYF.

This clone was observed a single time. The J gene is TRBJ1-4, the V gene TRBV6-5, with a possible D match to TRBD1 (6 bases). This CDR3 spans 15 amino acids. Germline V gives CDR1 MNHEY, CDR2 SVGAGI. Deletions cut 6 bases from V and 7 bases from J, with 18 bases between. The CDR3 DNA sequence: TGTGCCAGCAGCCCTAGAGGGGGTCCTGGTGAAAAACTGTTTTTT. This sequence encodes CASSPRGGPGEKLFF.

V and J are TRBV28 and TRBJ1-4; a possible D gene is TRBD1 (5 bases). The length of the CDR3 is 15 residues. Deletions cut 6 bases from V and 2 bases from J, with 13 bases between. CDR1 is MDHEN, CDR2 SYDVKM, per germline. The CDR3 sequence is CASRLRQRTNEKLFF. The DNA for the CDR3 is TGTGCCAGCAGGCTAAGACAGCGTACTAATGAAAAACTGTTTTTT. Complete variable domain (other parts from reference TRBV28 and TRBJ1-4): DVKVTQSSRYLVKRTGEKVFLECVQDMDHENMFWYRQDPGLGLRLIYFSYDVKMKEKGDIPEGYSVSREKKERFSLILESASTNQTSMYLCASRLRQRTNEKLFFGSGTQLSVL.

The chain joins TRBV7-9 to TRBJ2-1, with D maybe TRBD1 (6 bases). V dropped 5 bases and J dropped 4 bases, with 15 bases sitting between them. CDR1 SEHNR and CDR2 FQNEAQ come from the germline V gene (reference sequence). The CDR3 consists of 15 residues. The chain's CDR3 is CASSATGSFYNEQFF. DNA of the CDR3: TGTGCCAGCAGCGCCACAGGGAGCTTTTACAATGAGCAGTTCTTC.

The genes are TRBV18 and TRBJ2-1; 7 bases agree with TRBD1. The CDR3 consists of 12 residues. CDR1 is KGHSH, CDR2 LQKENI, per germline. J was trimmed by 7 bases and V by 5 bases; bases with no gene match: 2. CDR3 sequence (DNA): TGTGCCAGCTCAACGGACAGGAATGAGCAGTTCTTC. This sequence encodes CASSTDRNEQFF.

The chain carries TRBV7-2 and TRBJ2-7; D is perhaps TRBD2 (5 bases). This CDR3 is built from 15 residues. Trimming shortened V by 2 bases and J by 2 bases, and 13 bases separated the two germline ends. Germline lookup yields CDR1 SGHTA and CDR2 FQGNSA. Here the CDR3 DNA reads TGTGCCAGCAGCTTAACCTGGACTGCACCCTACGAGCAGTACTTC. This codes for CASSLTWTAPYEQYF.

The chain combines TRBV9 with TRBJ2-1; 12 bases align to TRBD2. CDR3 length: 16 residues. With 0 bases clipped from V and 6 bases from J, the junction kept 4 bases outside the gene matches. Germline-derived CDR1 and CDR2 are SGDLS and YYNGEE. The CDR3 DNA is TGTGCCAGCAGCGTAGGGGCTAGCGGGAGGGCCAATGAGCAGTTCTTC. It codes for CASSVGASGRANEQFF.

This sequence joins TRBV9 and TRBJ2-4; 8 nucleotides match TRBD1. Germline values: CDR1 SGDLS, CDR2 YYNGEE. This CDR3 comprises 15 residues. Germline trimming cut 4 bases from V and 9 bases from J; bases unmatched to any gene: 12. The CDR3 here is CASSTTGASGGIQYF. The CDR3 bases are TGTGCCAGCAGCACGACAGGGGCGAGTGGCGGCATTCAGTACTTC.

The rearrangement links TRBV5-6 to TRBJ1-1; D is uncertain. This CDR3 has 11 amino acids. V was shortened by 2 bases and J by 6 bases, with 5 bases between the two germline ends. CDR1 and CDR2 (germline): SGHDT, YYEEEE. The CDR3: CASSFYSEAFF. As DNA, the CDR3 is TGTGCCAGCAGCTTTTACTCTGAAGCTTTCTTT.